This TCR beta chain derives from a study of shared clonotypes between healthy human individuals. The V gene lost 6 bases and the J gene lost 6 bases, with 23 bases spanning the gap. This CDR3 spans 16 amino acids. The germline gives CDR1 MDHEN, CDR2 SYDVKM. CD45RO-negative cells were positively selected for CCR7, leaving out terminally differentiated effector memory CD45RA+ cells. Assay: immunoSEQ multiplex PCR; the TCRdb copy retains only in-frame clones and omits some. The sample records about 2,200,000 clones, approximately 94% being singletons. What was sequenced was naive CD8+ T cells from PBMCs. This chain connects TRBV28 to TRBJ1-2; D not resolved. The TCR was taken from a young man in good health. Some clones in this sample may be carry-over from other donors' samples. The CDR3 DNA sequence: TGTGCCAGCAGCGACGAGGACGCCGACTTAATTAATGGCTACACCTTC. Translation: CASSDEDADLINGYTF.